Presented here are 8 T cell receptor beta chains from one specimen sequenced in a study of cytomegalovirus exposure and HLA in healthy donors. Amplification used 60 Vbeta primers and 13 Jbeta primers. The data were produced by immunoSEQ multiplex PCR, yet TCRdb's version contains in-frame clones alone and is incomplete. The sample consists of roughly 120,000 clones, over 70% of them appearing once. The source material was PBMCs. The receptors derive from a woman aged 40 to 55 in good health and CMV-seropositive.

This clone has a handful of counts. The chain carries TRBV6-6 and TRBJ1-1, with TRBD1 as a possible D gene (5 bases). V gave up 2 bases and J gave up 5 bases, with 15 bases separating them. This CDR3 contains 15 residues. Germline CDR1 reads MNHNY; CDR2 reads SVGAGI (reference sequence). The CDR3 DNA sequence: TGTGCCAGCAGTTACCCGAATGGGGGAGGGACTGAAGCTTTCTTT. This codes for CASSYPNGGGTEAFF.

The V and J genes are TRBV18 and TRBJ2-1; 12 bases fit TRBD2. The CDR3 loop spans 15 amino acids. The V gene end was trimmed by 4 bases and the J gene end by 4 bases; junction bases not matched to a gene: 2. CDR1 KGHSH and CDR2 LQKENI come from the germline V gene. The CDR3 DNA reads TGTGCCAGCTCACTGACTAGCGGGAGTTACAATGAGCAGTTCTTC. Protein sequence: CASSLTSGSYNEQFF.

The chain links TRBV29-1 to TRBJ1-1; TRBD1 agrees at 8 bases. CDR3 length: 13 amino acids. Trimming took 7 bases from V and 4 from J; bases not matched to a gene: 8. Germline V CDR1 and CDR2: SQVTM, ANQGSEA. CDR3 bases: TGCAGCGGTATGAGCAGGGGGCCCACTGAAGCTTTCTTT. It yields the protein CSGMSRGPTEAFF.

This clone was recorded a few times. The CDR3 region is CASSLSGGRYGYTF. In nucleotides, the CDR3 is TGTGCCAGCAGTCTATCAGGGGGCCGGTATGGCTACACCTTC. The chain is built from TRBV28 and TRBJ1-2; 8 nucleotides line up with TRBD1. V lost 5 bases to trimming and J lost 5 bases; unmatched junction nucleotides: 7. Looked up from germline, CDR1 is MDHEN and CDR2 is SYDVKM. The CDR3 has 14 amino acids.

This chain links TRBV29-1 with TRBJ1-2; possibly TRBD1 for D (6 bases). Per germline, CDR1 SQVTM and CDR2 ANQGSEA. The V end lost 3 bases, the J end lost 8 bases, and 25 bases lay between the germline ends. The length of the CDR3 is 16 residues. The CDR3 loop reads CSVDIEQGSRLLGYTF. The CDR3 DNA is TGCAGCGTTGATATAGAACAGGGTAGCCGCCTCCTAGGCTACACCTTC.

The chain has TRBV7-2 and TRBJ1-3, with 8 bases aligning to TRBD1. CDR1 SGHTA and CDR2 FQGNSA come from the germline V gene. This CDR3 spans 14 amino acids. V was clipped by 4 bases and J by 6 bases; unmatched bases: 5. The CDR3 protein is CASSSPGGENTIYF. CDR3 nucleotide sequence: TGTGCCAGCAGCTCTCCAGGGGGCGAAAACACCATATATTTT.

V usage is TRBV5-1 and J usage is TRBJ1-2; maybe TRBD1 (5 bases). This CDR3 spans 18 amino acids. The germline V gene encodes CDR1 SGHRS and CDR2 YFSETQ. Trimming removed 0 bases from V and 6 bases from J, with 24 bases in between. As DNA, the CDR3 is TGCGCCAGCAGCTTGGGAGATAGAGGGCCAGGGAGGAGCGATGGCTACACCTTC. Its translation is CASSLGDRGPGRSDGYTF.

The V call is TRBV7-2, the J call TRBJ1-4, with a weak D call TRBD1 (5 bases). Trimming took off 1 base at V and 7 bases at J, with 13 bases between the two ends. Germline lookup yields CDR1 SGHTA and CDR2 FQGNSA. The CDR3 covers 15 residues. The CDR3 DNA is TGTGCCAGCAGCTTAGGACCGGGGGTCGCTGAAAAACTGTTTTTT. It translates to CASSLGPGVAEKLFF.